The 16 T cell receptor beta chains in this list originate from one sample, sequenced in a study of OX40 agonist ivuxolimab in advanced cancers. The repertoire was sequenced with immunoSEQ multiplex PCR; TCRdb's copy has only in-frame clones and lacks some. The data contain 90,000 or so clones, roughly nine tenths of them singletons. The material was CD4+ or CD8+ T cells sorted from blood, obtained in a trial of the OX40 agonist ivuxolimab. The source of these receptors is an adult with an advanced solid tumor such as melanoma, head and neck, liver or kidney cancer.

The chain recombines TRBV11-1 with TRBJ2-3; 8 positions agree with TRBD2. The germline CDR1 and CDR2 sequences are SGHAT and FQDESV (reference sequence). The V and J ends lost 1 base and 6 bases, in that order; junction bases with no gene match: 9. The CDR3 spans 16 residues. CDR3 coding DNA: TGTGCCAGCAGCTTAGTCCCGGGACTAGATACCGATACGCAGTATTTT. Its protein product is CASSLVPGLDTDTQYF. The variable domain in full, with the rest retrieved from reference TRBV11-1 and TRBJ2-3, is EAEVAQSPRYKITEKSQAVAFWCDPISGHATLYWYRQILGQGPELLVQFQDESVVDDSQLPKDRFSAERLKGVDSTLKIQPAELGDSAMYLCASSLVPGLDTDTQYFGPGTRLTVL.

DNA of the CDR3: TGTGCCAGCGGCTACCGGGACAGGGGGCTTCAGCCCCAGCATTTT. Encoded protein: CASGYRDRGLQPQHF. V and J are TRBV6-1 and TRBJ1-5; TRBD1 aligns across 12 bases. Germline loops: CDR1 MNHNS, CDR2 SASEGT. The CDR3 spans 15 residues. Trimming took 8 bases from V and 6 from J; bases not matched to a gene: 8.

The V and J genes are TRBV28 and TRBJ2-7, with no clear D. Germline V gives CDR1 MDHEN, CDR2 SYDVKM. Trimming shortened V by 3 bases and J by 0 bases, and 3 bases separated the two germline ends. This CDR3 is built from 12 residues. CDR3 coding DNA: TGTGCCAGCAGTTTCTCCTCCTACGAGCAGTACTTC. Amino acids: CASSFSSYEQYF.

This CDR3 is CASSFSAGVTYEQYF. The CDR3 nucleotides are TGTGCCAGCAGTTTTTCGGCAGGGGTCACCTACGAGCAGTACTTC. The rearrangement uses TRBV27 and TRBJ2-7; a possible D gene is TRBD1 (6 bases). Trimming removed 3 bases from V and 2 bases from J, with 14 bases in between. This CDR3 is 15 amino acids long. The V gene's germline CDR1 is MNHEY and CDR2 SMNVEV (reference sequence).

Comment on this clone: The junction does not match germline at one end; this may be a read error. The chain carries TRBV7-7 and TRBJ2-1; D gene uncertain. The germline gives CDR1 SSHAT, CDR2 FNYEAQ (reference sequence). The CDR3 has 13 amino acids. The CDR3 DNA reads as TGTGCTAGCAGCTTTGGCCCACCCAATGAGCAGTTCTTC. It yields the protein CASSFGPPNEQFF.

The V gene is TRBV11-2, the J gene TRBJ1-4, with 8 bases fitting TRBD1. V trimming: 3 bases; J trimming: 11 bases; junction bases outside the gene matches: 11. This CDR3 has 15 amino acids. Germline CDR1 reads SGHAT; CDR2 reads FQNNGV. The CDR3 protein is CASSFGQGELEKLFF. The CDR3 DNA is TGTGCCAGCAGCTTCGGACAGGGCGAATTAGAGAAACTGTTTTTT.

This sequence joins TRBV6-6 and TRBJ2-3, with no clear D. The CDR3 extends over 12 amino acids. Trimming stripped 2 bases from V and 4 bases from J, with 4 bases between. Germline V gene data show CDR1 as MNHNY and CDR2 as SVGAGI (reference sequence). CDR3 DNA: TGTGCCAGCAGTTACACGTCAGATACGCAGTATTTT. It is translated as CASSYTSDTQYF.

The rearrangement links TRBV4-3 to TRBJ2-1, with TRBD2 identical over 8 bases. The V and J ends lost 6 bases and 4 bases, in that order; junction bases with no gene match: 5. Germline CDR1 is LGHNA and CDR2 is YSLEER. This CDR3 is 14 amino acids long. Here the CDR3 DNA reads TGCGCCAGCAGACCGGGACTAGGGTACAATGAGCAGTTCTTC. Translated: CASRPGLGYNEQFF.

This clone was detected once. This rearrangement joins TRBV19 to TRBJ1-5, with 7 positions matching TRBD1. The CDR3 sequence is 17 residues long. CDR1 is LNHDA and CDR2 is SQIVND in the germline V gene (reference sequence). With V trimmed by 4 bases and J by 1 base, 10 bases remained unmatched. CDR3 DNA: TGTGCCAGTAGTACCTTTAACAGGGGATGGAGCAATCAGCCCCAGCATTTT. Its protein is CASSTFNRGWSNQPQHF.

The genes are TRBV6-1 and TRBJ2-1, with 8 bases fitting TRBD2. This CDR3 has 16 residues. The V gene end was trimmed by 4 bases and the J gene end by 3 bases; junction bases not matched to a gene: 8. In germline, CDR1 is MNHNS, CDR2 SASEGT. DNA for the CDR3: TGTGCCAGCAGTGCCTCAGCGGGAGAGGTCTACAATGAGCAGTTCTTC. This translates into CASSASAGEVYNEQFF.

The chain carries TRBV27 and TRBJ1-2; possibly TRBD1 for D (5 bases). Germline CDR1 is MNHEY and CDR2 is SMNVEV (reference sequence). The CDR3 spans 14 residues. The ends were cut back, 7 bases at V and 0 bases at J, with 12 bases in the middle. CDR3 protein: CASTDSHTNYGYTF. CDR3 in DNA: TGTGCCAGCACAGACAGCCATACTAACTATGGCTACACCTTC.

The CDR3 DNA is TGTGCCAGCAGCGAGGCAGGCGGTAATGAAAAACTGTTTTTT. Translating it yields CASSEAGGNEKLFF. The V gene is TRBV9, the J gene TRBJ1-4; D unresolved. The V gene lost 3 bases and the J gene lost 4 bases, with 10 bases spanning the gap. Germline V CDR1 and CDR2: SGDLS, YYNGEE. This CDR3 has 14 residues.

V gene TRBV28 combines with J gene TRBJ1-3; 8 nucleotides agree with TRBD1. Germline-derived CDR1 and CDR2 are MDHEN and SYDVKM. This CDR3 comprises 15 residues. The V segment lost 5 bases and the J segment 4 bases; nucleotides outside the gene matches: 7. The CDR3 protein is CASSPGGAGGNTIYF. DNA of the CDR3: TGTGCCAGCAGTCCAGGGGGCGCAGGGGGAAACACCATATATTTT.

This chain links TRBV6-5 with TRBJ2-1, with no clear D. From germline, CDR1 is MNHEY and CDR2 SVGAGI. CDR3 size: 13 residues. V was clipped by 2 bases and J by 6 bases, with 8 bases between them. The CDR3 loop is CASSYMASNEQFF. CDR3 bases: TGTGCCAGCAGTTACATGGCGTCCAATGAGCAGTTCTTC.

The chain employs TRBV21-1 and TRBJ1-6. TRBV21-1 is shown as a pseudogene. The CDR3 has 14 amino acids. The CDR3 DNA reads TGTGCCAGCCGAGGGTTCGAGGGGAATTCACCCCTCCACTTT. It codes for CASRGFEGNSPLHF.

V is TRBV30 and J is TRBJ2-1; no clear D gene. Germline CDR1 is GTSNPN and CDR2 is SVGIG (reference sequence). Trimming pared 5 bases from V and 10 bases from J, leaving 6 bases between. This CDR3 comprises 9 residues. The CDR3 nucleotides are TGTGCCTGGGGTGGAGAGCAGTTCTTC. It codes for CAWGGEQFF.